This entry features one T cell receptor (beta chain) sequence. What it binds is not known. This specimen comes from a study of radiotherapy plus CTLA-4 blockade in lung cancer. Study at large: Objective response rate was 18%; disease control rate, about 28%.

Regarding the study as a whole: Among reported predictors of response, early blood T cell clone dynamics with interferon-beta performed best. TCR clones originating in tumors grew in number in blood after radiotherapy plus ipilimumab.

CDR1 and CDR2 from the germline V gene are SGHTA and FQGNSA. CDR3 size: 13 residues. The ends were cut back, 2 bases at V and 5 bases at J, with 8 bases in the middle. Focal radiation was given together with CTLA-4 blockade (ipilimumab) to patients with chemo-refractory metastatic non-small-cell lung cancer. Using immunoSEQ multiplex PCR, the repertoire was profiled, and TCRdb retains in-frame clones only, with some absent. There are tens of thousands of clones in the sample; 70% to 90% occur only once, and less than 9% lies in the top ten. Source: peripheral blood, taken from a patient treated with radiotherapy plus ipilimumab. The source is a human donor with non-small cell lung cancer whose response to radiotherapy plus ipilimumab could not be evaluated. The chain joins TRBV7-2 to TRBJ2-3, with D hard to call. CDR3 sequence reads: CASSLRMRDTQYF. The DNA for the CDR3 is TGTGCCAGCAGCTTACGAATGAGAGATACGCAGTATTTT.